The T cell receptor beta chain described here comes from a study of PD-L1 blockade in urothelial cancer. About the research overall: About 90% of the roughly 30 patients were men who had bladder-origin urothelial cancer. There were a median of around 140,000 T cells in blood samples.

The trim removed 6 bases at V and 7 bases at J, leaving 10 bases unmatched. This CDR3 spans 15 amino acids. The germline V gene has CDR1 ENHRY and CDR2 SYGVKD. Repertoires were generated with immunoSEQ multiplex PCR, while TCRdb's copy carries only in-frame clones and drops some. The table has 35,000 or so clones, over 75% seen once. Sample time point: pretreatment peripheral blood. This clonotype originated in a man in his 60s with urothelial cancer. Sequencing used PBMCs, obtained around atezolizumab (anti-PD-L1) treatment. The rearrangement links TRBV10-3 to TRBJ1-1; 11 nucleotides agree with TRBD1. CDR3 amino acids: CAIRTGQGASGEAFF. The CDR3 nucleotides are TGTGCCATCAGGACCGGACAGGGGGCTAGTGGTGAAGCTTTCTTT.